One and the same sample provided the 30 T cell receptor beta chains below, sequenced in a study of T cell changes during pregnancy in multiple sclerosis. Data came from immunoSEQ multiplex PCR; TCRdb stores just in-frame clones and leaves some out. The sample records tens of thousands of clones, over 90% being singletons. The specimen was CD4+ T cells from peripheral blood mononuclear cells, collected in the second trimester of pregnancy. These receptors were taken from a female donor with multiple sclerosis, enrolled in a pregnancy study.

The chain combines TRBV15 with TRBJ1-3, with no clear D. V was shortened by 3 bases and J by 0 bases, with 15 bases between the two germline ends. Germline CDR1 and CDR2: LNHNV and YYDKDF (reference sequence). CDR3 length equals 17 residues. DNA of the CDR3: TGTGCCACCAGCAGGTCCCTTGACTCTTCCTCTGGAAACACCATATATTTT. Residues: CATSRSLDSSSGNTIYF.

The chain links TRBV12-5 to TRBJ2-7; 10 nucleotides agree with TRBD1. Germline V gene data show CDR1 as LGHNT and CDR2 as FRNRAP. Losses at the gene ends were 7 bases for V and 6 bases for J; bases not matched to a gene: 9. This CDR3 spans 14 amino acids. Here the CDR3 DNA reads TGTGCTAGTGCTATAGGGGACAGGGGAGGCGAGCAGTACTTC. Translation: CASAIGDRGGEQYF.

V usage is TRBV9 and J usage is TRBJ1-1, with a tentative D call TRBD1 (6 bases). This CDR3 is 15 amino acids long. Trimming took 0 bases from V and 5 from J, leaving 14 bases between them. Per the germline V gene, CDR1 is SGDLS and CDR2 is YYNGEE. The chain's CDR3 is CASSVGGQGWTEAFF. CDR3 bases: TGTGCCAGCAGCGTAGGGGGCCAGGGGTGGACTGAAGCTTTCTTT.

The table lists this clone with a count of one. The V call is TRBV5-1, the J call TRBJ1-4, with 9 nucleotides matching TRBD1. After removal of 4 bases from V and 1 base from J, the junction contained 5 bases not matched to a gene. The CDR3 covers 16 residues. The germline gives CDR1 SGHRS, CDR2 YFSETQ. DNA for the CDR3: TGCGCCAGCAGCGACAGGGGGGGTGGAACTAATGAAAAACTGTTTTTT. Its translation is CASSDRGGGTNEKLFF.

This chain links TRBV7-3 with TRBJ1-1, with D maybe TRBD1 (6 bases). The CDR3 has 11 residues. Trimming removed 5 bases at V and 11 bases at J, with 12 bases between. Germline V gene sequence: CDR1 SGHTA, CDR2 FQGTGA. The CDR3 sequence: CASSAGGLAFF. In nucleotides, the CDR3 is TGTGCCAGCAGCGCTGGGGGCCTGGCTTTCTTT.

The CDR3 protein is CASSQDRGPQETQYF. CDR3 DNA sequence: TGTGCCAGCAGCCAAGACAGGGGGCCCCAAGAGACCCAGTACTTC. The chain recombines TRBV4-2 with TRBJ2-5, with 8 bases fitting TRBD1. This CDR3 is 15 amino acids long. Germline V gene data show CDR1 as LGHNA and CDR2 as YNFKEQ. The V gene end was trimmed by 0 bases and the J gene end by 1 base; junction bases not matched to a gene: 1.

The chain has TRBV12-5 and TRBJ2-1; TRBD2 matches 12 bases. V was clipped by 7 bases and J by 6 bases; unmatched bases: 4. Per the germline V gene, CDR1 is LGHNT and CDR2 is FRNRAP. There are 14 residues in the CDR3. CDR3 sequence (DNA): TGTGCTAGTGCCCTACTAGCGGGGGGCAATGAGCAGTTCTTC. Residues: CASALLAGGNEQFF. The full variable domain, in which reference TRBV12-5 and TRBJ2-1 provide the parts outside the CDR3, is DARVTQTPRHKVTEMGQEVTMRCQPILGHNTVFWYRQTMMQGLELLAYFRNRAPLDDSGMPKDRFSAEMPDATLATLKIQPSEPRDSAVYFCASALLAGGNEQFFGPGTRLTVL.

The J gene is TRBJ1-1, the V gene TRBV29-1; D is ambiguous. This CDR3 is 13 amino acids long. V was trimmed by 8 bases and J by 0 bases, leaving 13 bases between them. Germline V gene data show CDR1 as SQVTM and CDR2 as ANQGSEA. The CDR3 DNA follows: TGCAGCACATCCGGGAGGATGAACACTGAAGCTTTCTTT. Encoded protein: CSTSGRMNTEAFF.

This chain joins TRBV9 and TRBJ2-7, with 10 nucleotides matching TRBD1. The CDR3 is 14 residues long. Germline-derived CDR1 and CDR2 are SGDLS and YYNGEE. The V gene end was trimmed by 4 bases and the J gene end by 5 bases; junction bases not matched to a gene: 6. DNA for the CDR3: TGTGCCAGCAGCCTGCGACAGGGGGCGAACGAGCAGTACTTC. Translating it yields CASSLRQGANEQYF. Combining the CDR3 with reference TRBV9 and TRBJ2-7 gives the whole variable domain DSGVTQTPKHLITATGQRVTLRCSPRSGDLSVYWYQQSLDQGLQFLIQYYNGEERAKGNILERFSAQQFPDLHSELNLSSLELGDSALYFCASSLRQGANEQYFGPGTRLTVT.

The CDR3 reads CASSLPRDSYTEAFF. The CDR3 DNA reads TGTGCCAGCAGCTTACCCCGGGACAGCTACACTGAAGCTTTCTTT. The gene calls are TRBV7-9 and TRBJ1-1, with 7 bases aligning to TRBD1. In germline, CDR1 is SEHNR, CDR2 FQNEAQ (reference sequence). The CDR3 extends over 15 amino acids. After removal of 2 bases from V and 3 bases from J, the junction contained 6 bases not matched to a gene.

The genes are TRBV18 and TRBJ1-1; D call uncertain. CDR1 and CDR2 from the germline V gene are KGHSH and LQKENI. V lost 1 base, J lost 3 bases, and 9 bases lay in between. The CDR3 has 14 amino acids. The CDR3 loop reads CASSPLPRDTEAFF. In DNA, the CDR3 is TGTGCCAGCTCACCACTTCCCCGGGACACTGAAGCTTTCTTT.

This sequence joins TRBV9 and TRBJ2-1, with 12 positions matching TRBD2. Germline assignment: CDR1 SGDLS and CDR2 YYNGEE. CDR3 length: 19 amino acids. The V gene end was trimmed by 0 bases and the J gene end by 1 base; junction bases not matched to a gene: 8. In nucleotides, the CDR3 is TGTGCCAGCAGCGTAGTTCCTAGCGGGGGGGGACTTTCCTACAATGAGCAGTTCTTC. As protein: CASSVVPSGGGLSYNEQFF. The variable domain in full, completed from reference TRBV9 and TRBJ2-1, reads DSGVTQTPKHLITATGQRVTLRCSPRSGDLSVYWYQQSLDQGLQFLIQYYNGEERAKGNILERFSAQQFPDLHSELNLSSLELGDSALYFCASSVVPSGGGLSYNEQFFGPGTRLTVL.

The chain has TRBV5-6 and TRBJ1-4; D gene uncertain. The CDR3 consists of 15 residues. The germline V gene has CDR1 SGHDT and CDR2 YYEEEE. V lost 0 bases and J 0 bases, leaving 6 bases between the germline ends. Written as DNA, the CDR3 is TGTGCCAGCAGCTTGGACGGTTCAACTAATGAAAAACTGTTTTTT. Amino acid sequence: CASSLDGSTNEKLFF.

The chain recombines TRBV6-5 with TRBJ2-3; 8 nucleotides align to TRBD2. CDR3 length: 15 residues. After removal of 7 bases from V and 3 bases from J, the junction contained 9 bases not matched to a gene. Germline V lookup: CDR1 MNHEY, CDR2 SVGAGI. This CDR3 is CASINGSGVTDTQYF. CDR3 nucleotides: TGTGCCAGCATAAACGGTAGCGGGGTTACAGATACGCAGTATTTT.

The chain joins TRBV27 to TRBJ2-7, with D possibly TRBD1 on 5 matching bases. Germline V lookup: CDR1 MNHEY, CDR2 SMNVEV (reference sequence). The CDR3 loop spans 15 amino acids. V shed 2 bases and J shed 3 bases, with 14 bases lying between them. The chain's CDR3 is CASSLPPRQHYEQYF. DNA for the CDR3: TGTGCCAGCAGTTTACCTCCCAGACAGCACTACGAGCAGTACTTC.

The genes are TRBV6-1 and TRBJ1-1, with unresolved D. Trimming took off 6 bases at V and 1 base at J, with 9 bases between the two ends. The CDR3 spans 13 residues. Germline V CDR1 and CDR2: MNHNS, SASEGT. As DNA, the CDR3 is TGTGCCAGCAGGCGATGGTCGAACACTGAAGCTTTCTTT. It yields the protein CASRRWSNTEAFF.

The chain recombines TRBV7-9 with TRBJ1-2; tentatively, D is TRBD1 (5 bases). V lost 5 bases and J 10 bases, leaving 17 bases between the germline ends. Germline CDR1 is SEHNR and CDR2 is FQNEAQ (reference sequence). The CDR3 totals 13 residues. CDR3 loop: CASSMRSGLDYTF. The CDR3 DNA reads TGTGCCAGCAGCATGAGGTCAGGGTTAGACTACACCTTC.

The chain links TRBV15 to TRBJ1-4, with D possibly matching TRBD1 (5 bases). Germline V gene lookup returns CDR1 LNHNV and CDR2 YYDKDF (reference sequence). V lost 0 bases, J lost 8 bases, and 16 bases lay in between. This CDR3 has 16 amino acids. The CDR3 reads CATSRDWGFQREKLFF. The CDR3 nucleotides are TGTGCCACCAGCAGAGACTGGGGCTTCCAACGGGAAAAACTGTTTTTT.

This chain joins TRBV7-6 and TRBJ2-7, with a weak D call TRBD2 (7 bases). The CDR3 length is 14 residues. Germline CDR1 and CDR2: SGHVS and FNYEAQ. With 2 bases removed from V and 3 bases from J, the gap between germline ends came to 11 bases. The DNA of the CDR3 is TGTGCCAGCAGCTTAAGGGGGGGGAACTACGAGCAGTACTTC. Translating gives CASSLRGGNYEQYF.

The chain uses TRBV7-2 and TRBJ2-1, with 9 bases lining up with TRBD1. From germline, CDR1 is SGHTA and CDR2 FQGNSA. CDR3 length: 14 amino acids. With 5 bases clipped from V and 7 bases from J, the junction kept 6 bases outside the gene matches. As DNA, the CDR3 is TGTGCCAGCAGCCGCGGGACAGGGTCGAATGAGCAGTTCTTC. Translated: CASSRGTGSNEQFF.

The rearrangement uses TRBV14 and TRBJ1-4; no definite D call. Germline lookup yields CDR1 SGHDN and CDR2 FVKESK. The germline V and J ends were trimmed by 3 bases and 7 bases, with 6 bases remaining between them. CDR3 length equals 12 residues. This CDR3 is CASSHRGEKLFF. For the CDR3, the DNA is TGTGCCAGCAGCCATCGAGGTGAAAAACTGTTTTTT.

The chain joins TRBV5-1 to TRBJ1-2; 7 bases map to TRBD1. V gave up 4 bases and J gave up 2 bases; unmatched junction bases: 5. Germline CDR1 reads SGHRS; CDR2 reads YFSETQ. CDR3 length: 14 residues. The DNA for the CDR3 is TGCGCCAGCAGCCAGGGGGGCGAAAACTATGGCTACACCTTC. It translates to CASSQGGENYGYTF.

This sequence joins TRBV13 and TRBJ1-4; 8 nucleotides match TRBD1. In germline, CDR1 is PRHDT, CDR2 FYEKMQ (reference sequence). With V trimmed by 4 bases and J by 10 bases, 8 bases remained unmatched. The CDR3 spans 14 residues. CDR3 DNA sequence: TGTGCCAGCAGCTCCCCTACAGGGGGGGGAAAACTGTTTTTT. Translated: CASSSPTGGGKLFF.

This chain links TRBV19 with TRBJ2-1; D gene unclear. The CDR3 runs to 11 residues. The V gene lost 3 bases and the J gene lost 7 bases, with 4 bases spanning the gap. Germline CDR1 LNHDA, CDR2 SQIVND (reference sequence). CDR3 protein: CASSIRNEQFF. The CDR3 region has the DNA TGTGCCAGTAGTATTCGGAATGAGCAGTTCTTC.

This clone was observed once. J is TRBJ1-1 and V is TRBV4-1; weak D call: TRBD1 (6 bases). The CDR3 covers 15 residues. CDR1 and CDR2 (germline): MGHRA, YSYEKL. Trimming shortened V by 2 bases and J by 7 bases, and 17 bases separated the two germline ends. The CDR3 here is CASSQRGGVFVEAFF. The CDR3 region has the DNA TGCGCCAGCAGCCAAAGGGGGGGGGTTTTTGTTGAAGCTTTCTTT.

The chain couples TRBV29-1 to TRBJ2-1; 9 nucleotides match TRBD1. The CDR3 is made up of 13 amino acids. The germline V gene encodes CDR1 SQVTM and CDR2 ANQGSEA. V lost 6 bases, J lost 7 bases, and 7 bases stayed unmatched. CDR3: CSVPTTGGNEQFF. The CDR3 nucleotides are TGCAGCGTCCCAACGACAGGGGGAAATGAGCAGTTCTTC.

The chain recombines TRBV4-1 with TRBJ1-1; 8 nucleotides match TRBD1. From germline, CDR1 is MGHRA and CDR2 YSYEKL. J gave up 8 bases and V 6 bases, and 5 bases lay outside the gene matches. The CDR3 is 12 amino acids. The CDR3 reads CASRNDRGEAFF. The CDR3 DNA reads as TGCGCCAGCAGAAACGACAGGGGAGAAGCTTTCTTT.

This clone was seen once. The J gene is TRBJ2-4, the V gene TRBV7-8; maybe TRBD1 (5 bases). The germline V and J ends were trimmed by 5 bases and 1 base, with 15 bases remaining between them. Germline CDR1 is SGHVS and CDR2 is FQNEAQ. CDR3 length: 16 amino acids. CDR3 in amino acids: CASSPQGPRAKNIQYF. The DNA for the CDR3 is TGTGCCAGCAGCCCCCAGGGTCCGAGGGCCAAAAACATTCAGTACTTC.

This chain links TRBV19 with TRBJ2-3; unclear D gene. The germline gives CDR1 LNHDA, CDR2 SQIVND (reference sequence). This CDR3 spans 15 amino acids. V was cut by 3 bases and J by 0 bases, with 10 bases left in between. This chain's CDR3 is CASSIFAASTDTQYF. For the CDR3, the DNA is TGTGCCAGTAGTATCTTCGCGGCCAGCACAGATACGCAGTATTTT.

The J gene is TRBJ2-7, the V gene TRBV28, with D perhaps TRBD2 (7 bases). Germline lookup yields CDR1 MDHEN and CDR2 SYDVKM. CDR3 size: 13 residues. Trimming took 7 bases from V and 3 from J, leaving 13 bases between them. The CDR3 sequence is CASIRGGNYEQYF. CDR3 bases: TGTGCCAGCATTAGGGGGGGGAACTACGAGCAGTACTTC.